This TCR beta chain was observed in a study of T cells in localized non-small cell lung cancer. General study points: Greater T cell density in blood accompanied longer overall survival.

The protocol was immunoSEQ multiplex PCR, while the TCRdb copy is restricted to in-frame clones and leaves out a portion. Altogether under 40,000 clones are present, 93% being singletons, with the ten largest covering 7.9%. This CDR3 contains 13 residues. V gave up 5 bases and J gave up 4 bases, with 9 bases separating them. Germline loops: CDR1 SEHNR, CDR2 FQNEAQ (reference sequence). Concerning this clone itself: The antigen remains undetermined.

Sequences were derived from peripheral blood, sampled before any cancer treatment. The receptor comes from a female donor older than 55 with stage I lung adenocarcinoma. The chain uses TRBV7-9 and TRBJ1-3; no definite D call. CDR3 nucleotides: TGTGCCAGCAGCAAATCCGACGGAAACACCATATATTTT. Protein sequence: CASSKSDGNTIYF.